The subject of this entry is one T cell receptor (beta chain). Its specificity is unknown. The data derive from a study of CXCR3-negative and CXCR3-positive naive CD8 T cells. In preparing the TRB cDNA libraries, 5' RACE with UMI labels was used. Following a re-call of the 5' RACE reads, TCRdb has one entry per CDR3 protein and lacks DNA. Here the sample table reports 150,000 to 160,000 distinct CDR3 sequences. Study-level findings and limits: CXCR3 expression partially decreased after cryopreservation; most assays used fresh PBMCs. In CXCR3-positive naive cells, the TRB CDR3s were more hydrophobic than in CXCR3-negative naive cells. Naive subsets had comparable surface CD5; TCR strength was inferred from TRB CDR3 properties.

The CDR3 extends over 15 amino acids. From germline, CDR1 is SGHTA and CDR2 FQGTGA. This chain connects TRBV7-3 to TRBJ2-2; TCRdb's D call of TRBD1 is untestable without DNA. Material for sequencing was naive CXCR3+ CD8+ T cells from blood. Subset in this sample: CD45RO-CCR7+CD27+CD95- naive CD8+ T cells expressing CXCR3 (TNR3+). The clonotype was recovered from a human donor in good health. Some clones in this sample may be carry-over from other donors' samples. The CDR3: CASSLTGVGTGELFF.